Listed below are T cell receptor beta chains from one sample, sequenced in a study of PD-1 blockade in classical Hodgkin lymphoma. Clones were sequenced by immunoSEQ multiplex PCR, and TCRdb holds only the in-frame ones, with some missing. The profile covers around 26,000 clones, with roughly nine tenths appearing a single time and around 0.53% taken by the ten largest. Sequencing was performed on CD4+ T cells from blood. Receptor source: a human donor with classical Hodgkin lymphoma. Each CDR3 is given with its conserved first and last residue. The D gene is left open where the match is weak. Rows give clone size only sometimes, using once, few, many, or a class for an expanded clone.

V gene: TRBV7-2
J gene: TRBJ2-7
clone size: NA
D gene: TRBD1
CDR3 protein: CASSLAPGGSYEQYF
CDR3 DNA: TGTGCCAGCAGCTTGGCCCCAGGGGGCTCCTACGAGCAGTACTTC

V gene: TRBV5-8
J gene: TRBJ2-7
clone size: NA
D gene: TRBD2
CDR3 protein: CASSLELAGGQF
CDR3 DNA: TGTGCCAGCAGCTTAGAACTAGCGGGGGGGCAATTC

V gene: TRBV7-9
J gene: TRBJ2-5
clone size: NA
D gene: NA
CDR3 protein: CASSRFNGETQYF
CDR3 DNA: TGTGCCAGCAGCCGATTTAACGGCGAGACCCAGTACTTC

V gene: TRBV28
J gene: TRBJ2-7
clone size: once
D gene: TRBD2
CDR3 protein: CASTIAGGTYEQYF
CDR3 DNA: TGTGCCAGCACTATAGCGGGGGGCACCTACGAGCAGTACTTC

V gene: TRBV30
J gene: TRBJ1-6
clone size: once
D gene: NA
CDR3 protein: CAWRELDSSYNSPLHF
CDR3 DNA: TGTGCCTGGAGGGAACTCGATAGCTCCTATAATTCACCCCTCCACTTT

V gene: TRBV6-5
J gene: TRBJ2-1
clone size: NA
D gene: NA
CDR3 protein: CASTTADSSEQFF
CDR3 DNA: TGTGCCAGCACGACCGCGGACAGCAGTGAGCAGTTCTTC

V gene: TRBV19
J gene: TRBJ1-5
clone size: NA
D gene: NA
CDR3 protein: CASSVTSNQPQHF
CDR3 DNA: TGTGCCAGTAGTGTAACGAGCAATCAGCCCCAGCATTTT

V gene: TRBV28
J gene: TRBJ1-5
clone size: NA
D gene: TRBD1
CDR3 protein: CASSPWATGGFQPQHF
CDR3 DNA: TGTGCCAGCAGCCCGTGGGCCACAGGGGGATTTCAGCCCCAGCATTTT

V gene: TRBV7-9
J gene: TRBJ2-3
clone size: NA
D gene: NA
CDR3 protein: CASSPKRRVTDTQYF
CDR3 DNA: TGTGCCAGCAGCCCAAAGCGAAGGGTCACAGATACGCAGTATTTT

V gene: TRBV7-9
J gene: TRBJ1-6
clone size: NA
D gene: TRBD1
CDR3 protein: CASSQDRGIYNSPLHF
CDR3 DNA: TGTGCCAGCAGCCAGGACAGGGGGATCTATAATTCACCCCTCCACTTT